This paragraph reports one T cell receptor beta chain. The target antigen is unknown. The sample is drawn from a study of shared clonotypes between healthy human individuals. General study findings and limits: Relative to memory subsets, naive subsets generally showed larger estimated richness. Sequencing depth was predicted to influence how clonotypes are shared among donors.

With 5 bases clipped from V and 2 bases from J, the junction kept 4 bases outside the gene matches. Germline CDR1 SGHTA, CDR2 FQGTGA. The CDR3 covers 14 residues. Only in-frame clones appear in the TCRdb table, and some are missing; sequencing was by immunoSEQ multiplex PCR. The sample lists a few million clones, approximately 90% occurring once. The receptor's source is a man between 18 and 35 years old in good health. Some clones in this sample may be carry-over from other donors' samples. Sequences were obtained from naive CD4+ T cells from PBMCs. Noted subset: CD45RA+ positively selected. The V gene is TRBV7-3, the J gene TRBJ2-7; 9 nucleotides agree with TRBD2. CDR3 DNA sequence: TGTGCCAGCAGCCAGATAGCGGGAGCCTACGAGCAGTACTTC. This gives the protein CASSQIAGAYEQYF.